The entry below gives a single T cell receptor (beta chain) sequence along with its context. The data were obtained in a study of graft-versus-host responses after intestinal transplantation. Study context: Grafts that recipients had were multivisceral, liver-intestinal, or isolated intestinal transplants. Once they had received anti-thymocyte globulin induction, all recipients took tacrolimus and steroids for three to four years.

With roughly 200,000 irradiated, violet-dye-labeled stimulator cells, roughly 200,000 CFSE-labeled responder cells were plated. CFSE-low proliferating responders, CD3+CD4+ and CD3+CD8+, were sorted post-reaction. Only in-frame clones appear in the TCRdb table, and some are missing; sequencing was by immunoSEQ multiplex PCR. The sample records around 6,600 clones, roughly 25% being singletons. Germline V lookup: CDR1 MGHRA, CDR2 YSYEKL. The V end lost 4 bases, the J end lost 5 bases, and 24 bases lay between the germline ends. This CDR3 contains 18 residues. Sequencing used alloreactive CD8+ T cells from a mixed lymphocyte reaction culture, obtained before transplantation. Regarding subset: CFSE-low proliferating T cells sorted from roughly six-day pre-transplant mixed lymphocyte reaction (GvH or HvG direction). This sequence originates from a human patient who was an organ donor for intestinal transplantation. V gene TRBV4-1 combines with J gene TRBJ2-1; D possibly uses TRBD1 or TRBD2 (5 bases each). The CDR3 DNA reads as TGCGCCAGCAGCCGATCCGGGACGGTTCTAATGAGTCACAATGAGCAGTTCTTC. This translates into CASSRSGTVLMSHNEQFF.